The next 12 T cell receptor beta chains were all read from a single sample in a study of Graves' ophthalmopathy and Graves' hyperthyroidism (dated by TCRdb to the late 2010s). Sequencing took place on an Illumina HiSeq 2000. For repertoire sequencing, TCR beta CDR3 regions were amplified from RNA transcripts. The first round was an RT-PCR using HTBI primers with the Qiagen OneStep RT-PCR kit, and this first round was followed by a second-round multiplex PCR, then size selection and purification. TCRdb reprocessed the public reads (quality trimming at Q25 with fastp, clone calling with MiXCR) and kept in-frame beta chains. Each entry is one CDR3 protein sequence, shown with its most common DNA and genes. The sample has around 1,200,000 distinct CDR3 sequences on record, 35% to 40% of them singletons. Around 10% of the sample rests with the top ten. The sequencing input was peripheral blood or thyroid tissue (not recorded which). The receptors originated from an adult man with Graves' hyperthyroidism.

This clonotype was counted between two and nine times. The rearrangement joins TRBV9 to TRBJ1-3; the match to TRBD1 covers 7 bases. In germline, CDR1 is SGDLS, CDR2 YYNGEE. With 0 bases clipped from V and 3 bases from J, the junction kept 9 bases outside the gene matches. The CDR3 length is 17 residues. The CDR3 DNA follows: TGTGCCAGCAGCGTAGCACAGGGGATCCACTATGGAAACACCATATATTTT. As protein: CASSVAQGIHYGNTIYF.

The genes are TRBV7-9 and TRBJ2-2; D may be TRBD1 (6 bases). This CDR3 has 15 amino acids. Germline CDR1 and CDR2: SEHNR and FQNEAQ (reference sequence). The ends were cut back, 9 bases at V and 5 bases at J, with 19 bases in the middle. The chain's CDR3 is CASSIRPQGTGELFF. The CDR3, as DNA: TGTGCCAGTAGTATACGTCCCCAGGGGACCGGGGAGCTGTTTTTT.

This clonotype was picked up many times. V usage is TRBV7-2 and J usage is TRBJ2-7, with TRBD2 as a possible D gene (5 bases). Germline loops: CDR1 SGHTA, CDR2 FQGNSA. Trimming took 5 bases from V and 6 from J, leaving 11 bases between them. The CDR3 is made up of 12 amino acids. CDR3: CASSVYGGEQYF. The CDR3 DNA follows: TGTGCCAGCAGCGTTTACGGAGGCGAGCAGTACTTC.

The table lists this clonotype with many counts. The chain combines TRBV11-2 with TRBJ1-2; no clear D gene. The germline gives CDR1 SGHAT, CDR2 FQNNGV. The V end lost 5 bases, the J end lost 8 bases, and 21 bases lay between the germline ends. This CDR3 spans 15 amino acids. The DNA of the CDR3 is TGTGCCAGCAGCCAAGCGAGTAAGGACCCATTCGGCTACACCTTC. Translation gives CASSQASKDPFGYTF.

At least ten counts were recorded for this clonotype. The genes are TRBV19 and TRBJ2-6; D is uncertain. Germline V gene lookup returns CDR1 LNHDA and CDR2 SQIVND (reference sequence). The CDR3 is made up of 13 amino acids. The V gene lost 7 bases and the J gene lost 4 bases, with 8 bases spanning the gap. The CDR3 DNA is TGTGCCAGTACGGAACCCGGGGCCAACGTCCTGACTTTC. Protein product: CASTEPGANVLTF. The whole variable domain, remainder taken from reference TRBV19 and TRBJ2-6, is DGGITQSPKYLFRKEGQNVTLSCEQNLNHDAMYWYRQDPGQGLRLIYYSQIVNDFQKGDIAEGYSVSREKKESFPLTVTSAQKNPTAFYLCASTEPGANVLTFGAGSRLTVL.

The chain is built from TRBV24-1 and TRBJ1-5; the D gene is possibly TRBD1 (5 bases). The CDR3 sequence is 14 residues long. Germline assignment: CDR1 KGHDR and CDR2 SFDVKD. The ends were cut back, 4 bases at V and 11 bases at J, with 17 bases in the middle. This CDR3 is CATSDTGLQETQHF. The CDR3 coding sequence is TGTGCCACCAGTGACACAGGATTGCAAGAGACCCAGCATTTT.

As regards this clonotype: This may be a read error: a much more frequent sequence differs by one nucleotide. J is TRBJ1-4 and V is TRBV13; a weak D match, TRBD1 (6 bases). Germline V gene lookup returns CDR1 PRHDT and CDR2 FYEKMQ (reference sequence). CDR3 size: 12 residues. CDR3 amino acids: CAGSTGNEKLFF. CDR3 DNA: TGTGCCGGCAGCACAGGGAATGAAAAACTGTTTTTT.

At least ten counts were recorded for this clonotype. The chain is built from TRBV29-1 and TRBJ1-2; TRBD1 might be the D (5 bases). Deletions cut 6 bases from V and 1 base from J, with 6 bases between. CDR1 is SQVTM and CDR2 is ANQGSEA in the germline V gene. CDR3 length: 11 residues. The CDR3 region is CSVGDNYGYTF. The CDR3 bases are TGCAGCGTGGGGGATAACTATGGCTACACCTTC.

CDR3: CASSWGDPAETQYF. The CDR3 DNA sequence: TGCGCCAGCAGTTGGGGGGACCCGGCGGAGACCCAGTACTTC. The chain employs TRBV5-1 and TRBJ2-5, with a weak D call TRBD2 (6 bases). The CDR3 has 14 amino acids. CDR1 and CDR2 (germline): SGHRS, YFSETQ. V lost 5 bases to trimming and J lost 5 bases, with 16 bases between them.

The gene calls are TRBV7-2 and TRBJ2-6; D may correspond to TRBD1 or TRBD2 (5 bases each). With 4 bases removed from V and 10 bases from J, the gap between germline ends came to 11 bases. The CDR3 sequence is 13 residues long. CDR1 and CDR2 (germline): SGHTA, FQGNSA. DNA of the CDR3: TGTGCCAGCAGCTCAGGGACCGTAAACGTCCTGACTTTC. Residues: CASSSGTVNVLTF.

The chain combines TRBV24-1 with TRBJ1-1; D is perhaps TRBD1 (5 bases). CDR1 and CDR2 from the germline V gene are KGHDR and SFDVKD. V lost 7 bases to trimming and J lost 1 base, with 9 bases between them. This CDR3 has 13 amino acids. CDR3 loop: CATSRGKNTEAFF. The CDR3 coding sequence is TGTGCCACCAGCCGGGGGAAGAACACTGAAGCTTTCTTT.

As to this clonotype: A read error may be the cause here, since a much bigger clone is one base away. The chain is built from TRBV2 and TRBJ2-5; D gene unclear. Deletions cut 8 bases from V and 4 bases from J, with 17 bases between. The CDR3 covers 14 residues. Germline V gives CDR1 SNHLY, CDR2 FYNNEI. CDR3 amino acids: CASGVFSAPETQYF. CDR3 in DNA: TGTGCCAGCGGCGTCTTCTCAGCGCCAGAGACCCAGTACTTC.